The following is a TCR beta chain sequence with its context. What it recognizes is unknown. Trimming removed 7 bases from V and 4 bases from J, with 20 bases in between. This CDR3 contains 16 residues. The data were obtained in a study of OX40 agonist ivuxolimab in advanced cancers. About the study: Partial responses were recorded for three patients, including one with hepatocellular carcinoma and two with cutaneous melanoma.

Findings and caveats of the study: In general, CD8+ T cells held more expanded clones than CD4+ did, on average. Also showing low normalized T-cell clonal expansion were some of the nonresponders.

Some clones are missing from TCRdb's copy, which holds only in-frame ones; the method was immunoSEQ multiplex PCR. The sample has about 71,000 clones; around 90% are singletons. Prior autoimmune disease or systemic immunosuppression barred patients. Specimen: CD4+ or CD8+ T cells sorted from blood, collected in a trial of the OX40 agonist ivuxolimab. This sequence originates from an adult with an advanced solid tumor such as melanoma, head and neck, liver or kidney cancer. The chain couples TRBV23-1 to TRBJ1-5; D perhaps matches TRBD1 (6 bases). TRBV23-1 is known as an ORF, though its function is uncertain. The CDR3 loop reads CASTQIRTACNQPQHF. DNA for the CDR3: TGCGCCAGCACTCAGATTCGGACAGCTTGTAATCAGCCCCAGCATTTT.